A single sample gave rise to the 9 T cell receptor beta chains below, sequenced in a study of blood T cell repertoires in COVID-19 (dated by TCRdb to about 2020). Library creation used the immunoSEQ multiplex PCR assay. TCRdb stores this immuneACCESS table with in-frame sequences only. Part of the clones is absent; in the studies checked, under half of the shortfall reflects unresolved V genes, and no reason is known for the rest. The sample table records a few hundred thousand clones; roughly 80% of these occur just once. The top ten clonotypes cover about 1.2% of the sample. The sample taken for sequencing was peripheral blood. The receptors derive from a human donor with acute or convalescent COVID-19. The donor label of this sample is uncertain.

J is TRBJ2-3 and V is TRBV19, with D perhaps matching TRBD1 (6 bases). V lost 5 bases and J 4 bases, leaving 13 bases between the germline ends. Germline V gene sequence: CDR1 LNHDA, CDR2 SQIVND (reference sequence). This CDR3 spans 14 amino acids. CDR3 DNA sequence: TGTGCCAGTAGTTTGGGGGCCGGTGCAGATACGCAGTATTTT. This gives the protein CASSLGAGADTQYF.

The table lists this clone with a few counts. This chain connects TRBV5-4 to TRBJ2-2, with D possibly matching TRBD2 (5 bases). The CDR3 is made up of 16 amino acids. Trimming removed 6 bases from V and 2 bases from J, with 17 bases in between. Germline values: CDR1 SGHNT, CDR2 YYREEE (reference sequence). The CDR3: CASKARSGKNTGELFF. The CDR3 DNA sequence: TGTGCCAGCAAGGCCCGCAGCGGTAAAAACACCGGGGAGCTGTTTTTT. The full variable domain, in which reference TRBV5-4 and TRBJ2-2 provide the parts outside the CDR3, is ETGVTQSPTHLIKTRGQQVTLRCSSQSGHNTVSWYQQALGQGPQFIFQYYREEENGRGNFPPRFSGLQFPNYSSELNVNALELDDSALYLCASKARSGKNTGELFFGEGSRLTVL.

This clone was observed a single time. This chain uses TRBV10-3 with TRBJ1-2; 9 positions match TRBD1. There are 13 residues in the CDR3. J gave up 5 bases and V 4 bases, and 2 bases lay outside the gene matches. CDR1 and CDR2 from the germline V gene are ENHRY and SYGVKD. The CDR3 DNA reads as TGTGCCATCAGTGGACAGGGGGGGTATGGCTACACCTTC. The encoded protein is CAISGQGGYGYTF.

The CDR3 DNA reads as TGTGCCAGCACCAACCGGGGGGCCGGAGAGACCCAGTACTTC. Encoded protein: CASTNRGAGETQYF. The rearrangement joins TRBV6-5 to TRBJ2-5; D perhaps matches TRBD2 (7 bases). V lost 7 bases to trimming and J lost 4 bases, with 16 bases between them. Germline lookup yields CDR1 MNHEY and CDR2 SVGAGI. The CDR3 covers 14 residues.

The chain recombines TRBV5-1 with TRBJ1-2; 8 positions match TRBD1. The CDR3 contains 13 residues. V dropped 7 bases and J dropped 4; count of bases not matched to a gene: 6. The germline CDR1 and CDR2 sequences are SGHRS and YFSETQ. The CDR3 bases are TGCGCCAGCGCGACAGGGGCGGGCTATGGCTACACCTTC. Its translation: CASATGAGYGYTF.

On this clone itself: Other nucleotide sequences in the sample specify the same CDR3. The V and J genes are TRBV7-8 and TRBJ2-5, with a tentative D call TRBD2 (6 bases). The germline CDR1 and CDR2 sequences are SGHVS and FQNEAQ. Trimming shortened V by 5 bases and J by 2 bases, and 12 bases separated the two germline ends. The CDR3 totals 14 residues. CDR3 protein: CASSPSGLQETQYF. CDR3 sequence (DNA): TGTGCCAGCAGCCCTTCGGGACTGCAAGAGACCCAGTACTTC.

The table lists this clone with a few counts. This chain joins TRBV2 and TRBJ2-3; TRBD2 aligns across 14 bases. The V gene end was trimmed by 5 bases and the J gene end by 6 bases; junction bases not matched to a gene: 4. The CDR3 sequence is 15 residues long. Per germline, CDR1 SNHLY and CDR2 FYNNEI. CDR3 nucleotides: TGTGCCAGCAGTAGACTAGCGGGAGGGCGGGATACGCAGTATTTT. It yields the protein CASSRLAGGRDTQYF.

The genes are TRBV7-8 and TRBJ1-2; D gene uncertain. Germline assignment: CDR1 SGHVS and CDR2 FQNEAQ. V lost 10 bases to trimming and J lost 4 bases, with 19 bases between them. The CDR3 runs 14 residues. CDR3 sequence reads: CATSAGISTYGYTF. The CDR3 region has the DNA TGTGCCACTTCCGCAGGAATTTCAACCTATGGCTACACCTTC.

This clone was detected a few times. CDR3 amino acids: CAWSYPAGGSYNEQFF. CDR3 DNA sequence: TGTGCCTGGAGTTACCCAGCGGGAGGCTCCTACAATGAGCAGTTCTTC. The genes are TRBV30 and TRBJ2-1, with 9 nucleotides matching TRBD2. The CDR3 sequence is 16 residues long. The V gene end was trimmed by 2 bases and the J gene end by 0 bases; junction bases not matched to a gene: 5. Germline loops: CDR1 GTSNPN, CDR2 SVGIG (reference sequence).